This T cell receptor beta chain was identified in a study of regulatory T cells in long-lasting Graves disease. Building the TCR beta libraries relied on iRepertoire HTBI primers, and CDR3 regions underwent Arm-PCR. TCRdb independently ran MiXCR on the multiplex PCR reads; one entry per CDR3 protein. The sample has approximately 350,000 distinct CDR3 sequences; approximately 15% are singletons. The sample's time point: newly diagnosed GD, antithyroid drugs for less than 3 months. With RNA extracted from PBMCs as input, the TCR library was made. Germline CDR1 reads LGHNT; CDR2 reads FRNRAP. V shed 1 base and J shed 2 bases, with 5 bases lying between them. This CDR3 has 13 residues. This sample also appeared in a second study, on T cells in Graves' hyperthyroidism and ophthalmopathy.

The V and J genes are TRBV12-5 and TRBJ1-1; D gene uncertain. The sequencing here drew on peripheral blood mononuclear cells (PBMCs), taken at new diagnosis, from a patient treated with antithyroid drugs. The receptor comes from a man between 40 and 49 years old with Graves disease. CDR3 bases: TGTGCTAGTGGTTTGGAGCCCAACACTGAAGCTTTCTTT. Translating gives CASGLEPNTEAFF.